These 22 T cell receptor beta chains originate from one sample sequenced in a study of CXCR3-negative and CXCR3-positive naive CD8 T cells. The antigens these receptors bind are not known. General study points: CXCR3-expressing naive cells carried TRB CDR3s more hydrophobic than those of CXCR3-negative naive cells.

Carrying UMI labels, the TRB cDNA libraries were prepared through 5' RACE. One entry per CDR3 protein, without DNA, is what TCRdb gives after re-calling the 5' RACE reads. Its clone listing holds around 160,000 distinct CDR3 sequences. Sequenced material: naive CXCR3+ CD8+ T cells from blood. As for subset: CD45RO-CCR7+CD27+CD95- naive CD8+ T cells expressing CXCR3 (TNR3+). These receptors were collected from a human donor in good health. Some clones in this sample may be carry-over from other donors' samples.

The chain combines TRBV4-1 with TRBJ2-7; TCRdb calls TRBD2, which cannot be checked without DNA. This CDR3 region has 15 residues. CDR1 and CDR2 from the germline V gene are MGHRA and YSYEKL. The CDR3 sequence: CASSQYVTSGGRKYF.

The chain has TRBV21-1 and TRBJ2-7; checking the TCRdb D call of TRBD1 is not possible without DNA. TRBV21-1 is designated a pseudogene. This CDR3 is 14 amino acids long. The CDR3 loop is CASSPRDWAFEQYF.

This chain joins TRBV29-1 and TRBJ2-5. The CDR3 spans 14 residues. Germline V CDR1 and CDR2: SQVTM, ANQGSEA. Here the CDR3 reads CSVAQSGMGETQYF.

This chain links TRBV20-1 with TRBJ2-7; TCRdb's D call of TRBD1 is untestable without DNA. Per the germline V gene, CDR1 is DFQATT and CDR2 is SNEGSKA (reference sequence). This CDR3 has 14 amino acids. CDR3 residues: CSALDRGGENEQYF.

The V gene is TRBV10-1, the J gene TRBJ1-1; TCRdb's D gene call, TRBD1, goes unchecked for lack of DNA. The CDR3 runs to 14 residues. CDR1 and CDR2 from the germline V gene are WNHNN and SYGVQD (reference sequence). The CDR3 spells CASSSGQMNTEAFF.

The chain carries TRBV12-3 or TRBV12-4 and TRBJ2-2. This CDR3 has 15 amino acids. CDR3 residues: CASSYDGLYTGELFF.

The chain combines TRBV7-9 with TRBJ2-7. There are 12 residues in the CDR3. The germline CDR1 and CDR2 sequences are SEHNR and FQNEAQ (reference sequence). The CDR3 sequence is CASSWSSYEQYF.

This chain connects TRBV6-2 or TRBV6-3 to TRBJ2-6. CDR3 length equals 14 residues. Germline CDR1 and CDR2: MNHEY and SVGEGT. The CDR3 sequence: CASSYSSGANVLTF.

J is TRBJ2-2 and V is TRBV29-1. This CDR3 spans 13 amino acids. Per germline, CDR1 SQVTM and CDR2 ANQGSEA. CDR3 in amino acids: CSVDDPVTGELFF.

J is TRBJ2-5 and V is TRBV11-2; without DNA, the TCRdb call of TRBD2 cannot be checked. Germline CDR1 is SGHAT and CDR2 is FQNNGV. The length of the CDR3 is 16 residues. The CDR3 sequence is CASSPGGGGPPETQYF.

The V call is TRBV7-2, the J call TRBJ2-7; TCRdb proposes TRBD2, but this gene call is untestable without DNA. Germline V lookup: CDR1 SGHTA, CDR2 FQGNSA. The CDR3 is 15 amino acids. The CDR3 sequence is CASSLRTSGTYEQYF.

The chain joins TRBV19 to TRBJ1-1; with no DNA, the TCRdb D assignment of TRBD1 cannot be verified. The germline V gene encodes CDR1 LNHDA and CDR2 SQIVND (reference sequence). The CDR3 has 19 residues. The CDR3 loop is CASFPLRATVTNEDTEAFF.

The chain uses TRBV27 and TRBJ2-5; TCRdb returns TRBD1, unconfirmable since there is no DNA. This CDR3 has 15 amino acids. From germline, CDR1 is MNHEY and CDR2 SMNVEV (reference sequence). The CDR3 loop reads CASSLSGGWQETQYF.

This sequence joins TRBV5-1 and TRBJ1-1. Germline-derived CDR1 and CDR2 are SGHRS and YFSETQ. The CDR3 runs 14 residues. CDR3 loop: CASSLASQNTEAFF.

The CDR3 protein is CASSPSSGGGYTF. The rearrangement links TRBV18 to TRBJ1-2. CDR3 length equals 13 residues. CDR1 is KGHSH, CDR2 LQKENI, per germline.

This chain joins TRBV29-1 and TRBJ2-7. CDR3 size: 11 residues. CDR1 and CDR2 from the germline V gene are SQVTM and ANQGSEA. The chain's CDR3 is CSVEWAYEQYF.

This chain connects TRBV4-3 to TRBJ2-2; there is no DNA to check the TCRdb D call of TRBD2. CDR1 is LGHNA and CDR2 is YSLEER in the germline V gene. The CDR3 is 18 residues long. The CDR3 spells CASSQALAVEVSTGELFF.

The rearrangement joins TRBV5-6 to TRBJ1-6; TCRdb's D gene call, TRBD1, goes unchecked for lack of DNA. The V gene's germline CDR1 is SGHDT and CDR2 YYEEEE. This CDR3 comprises 15 residues. The CDR3 sequence is CASTLLRSLDSSLHF.

The chain recombines TRBV6-2 or TRBV6-3 with TRBJ2-5; TCRdb gives TRBD2 as the D gene, but with no DNA this cannot be confirmed. The CDR3 runs 13 residues. Germline V gene lookup returns CDR1 MNHEY and CDR2 SVGEGT. CDR3 region: CASSYGDGETQYF.

The J gene is TRBJ1-2, the V gene TRBV29-1. Germline CDR1 is SQVTM and CDR2 is ANQGSEA. The CDR3 spans 13 residues. The CDR3 spells CSVEDSEYYGYTF. The variable domain in full, completed from reference TRBV29-1 and TRBJ1-2, reads SAVISQKPSRDICQRGTSLTIQCQVDSQVTMMFWYRQQPGQSLTLIATANQGSEATYESGFVIDKFPISRPNLTFSTLTVSNMSPEDSSIYLCSVEDSEYYGYTFGSGTRLTVV.

The chain uses TRBV3-1 and TRBJ2-7; TCRdb designates TRBD2, a call that cannot be tested without DNA. This CDR3 has 15 amino acids. Germline V gene lookup returns CDR1 LGHDT and CDR2 YNNKEL (reference sequence). CDR3: CASSLGGSGSYEQYF.

This chain connects TRBV14 to TRBJ2-5; TCRdb gives TRBD2 as the D gene, but with no DNA this cannot be confirmed. CDR1 is SGHDN and CDR2 is FVKESK in the germline V gene. This CDR3 spans 13 amino acids. The CDR3 reads CASSQPPRETQYF.